This T cell receptor (beta chain) is from a study of cytomegalovirus exposure and HLA in healthy donors. Whole-study findings and limits: Analyzed later, association rates of TCRs varied across HLA loci, with DRB1 most and HLA-C fewest. Per a later analysis, 18,000 or so TCR beta sequences showed association with HLA alleles at 0.05 false discovery rate. Cytomegalovirus status was reportedly diagnosed by the classifier with high sensitivity and specificity.

The CDR3 runs to 15 residues. The germline CDR1 and CDR2 sequences are SGDLS and YYNGEE. Trimming took off 0 bases at V and 6 bases at J, with 12 bases between the two ends. Remarks on this clone: The antigen is unknown.

60 Vbeta and 13 Jbeta primers were used in PCR. Here immunoSEQ multiplex PCR was the method, and the copy in TCRdb shows in-frame clones only, minus some. The data contain about 270,000 clones, 75% to 90% of them singletons. The source is a man aged 35-49 years in good health and CMV-seropositive. The sample was PBMCs. The gene calls are TRBV9 and TRBJ2-2; D uncertain. CDR3 protein: CASSVDPRSSGELFF. DNA of the CDR3: TGTGCCAGCAGCGTAGATCCTAGATCCTCCGGGGAGCTGTTTTTT.